Listed here is a single T cell receptor (beta chain). Its antigen remains unknown. The entry originates in a study of T cell clones after liver transplantation. Findings and limits, study-wide: Low donor cell numbers restricted donor-reactive repertoire measurement in a couple of subjects.

Thawed unstimulated PBMCs were FACS-sorted by CD3, CD4 and CD8 into two populations. This CDR3 comprises 16 residues. Trimming took 3 bases from V and 5 from J; bases not matched to a gene: 7. CDR1 is LGHNT, CDR2 FRNRAP, per germline. Method: immunoSEQ multiplex PCR; TCRdb's copy keeps in-frame clones and lacks some. The table shows under 20,000 clones, with approximately 90% occurring only once. The source was CD8+ T cells from blood, collected around 42 months after liver transplant. The clonotype originates from a human patient who received a liver transplant. Among the T cells, some may be from the graft donor. The gene calls are TRBV12-5 and TRBJ2-1; 10 positions agree with TRBD2. CDR3: CASGFGAGGPHNEQFF. The CDR3 bases are TGTGCTAGTGGTTTTGGAGCGGGAGGGCCCCACAATGAGCAGTTCTTC. The variable domain in full, with the rest retrieved from reference TRBV12-5 and TRBJ2-1, is DARVTQTPRHKVTEMGQEVTMRCQPILGHNTVFWYRQTMMQGLELLAYFRNRAPLDDSGMPKDRFSAEMPDATLATLKIQPSEPRDSAVYFCASGFGAGGPHNEQFFGPGTRLTVL.